This is a list of T cell receptor beta chains from one sample in a study of T cell responses to AZD1222 COVID-19 vaccine. Method: immunoSEQ multiplex PCR; TCRdb's copy keeps in-frame clones and lacks some. The sample gives 140,000 to 150,000 clones, roughly 91% of which show up once; about 9.1% is in the top ten. This specimen was peripheral blood, taken on day 0 of AZD1222 vaccination. These receptors all stem from an adult in good health. The CDR3 runs from the conserved cysteine through the conserved F or W. Each record gives: D gene, V gene, J gene, clone size, CDR3 protein, CDR3 DNA. The D gene is left open where the match is weak. Clone size is stated in some rows and not others, as once, few, many or a class when expanded.

TRBD1	TRBV28	TRBJ1-2	few	CASRGQGLHGYTF	TGTGCCAGCAGGGGACAGGGCCTGCACGGCTACACCTTC
NA	TRBV19	TRBJ1-1	NA	CASRWGRGNTEAFF	TGTGCCAGTAGATGGGGACGGGGAAACACTGAAGCTTTCTTT
NA	TRBV18	TRBJ2-5	NA	CASSPSSSLDTETQYF	TGTGCCAGCTCACCTTCTTCTAGCCTTGATACGGAGACCCAGTACTTC
NA	TRBV7-9	TRBJ1-4	NA	CASSPGRIANEKLFF	TGTGCCAGCAGCCCCGGACGGATTGCTAATGAAAAACTGTTTTTT
NA	TRBV30	TRBJ1-4	NA	CAWSSIGHRPNEKLFF	TGTGCCTGGAGTTCGATCGGTCACAGGCCTAATGAAAAACTGTTTTTT
NA	TRBV19	TRBJ1-1	NA	CASSELNTEAFF	TGTGCCAGTAGCGAATTGAACACTGAAGCTTTCTTT
TRBD1	TRBV5-5	TRBJ2-7	NA	CASSLLGQGARIYEQYF	TGTGCCAGCAGCTTGCTAGGACAGGGGGCCAGGATCTACGAGCAGTACTTC
TRBD1	TRBV19	TRBJ2-7	NA	CARRAGTGGTYEQYF	TGTGCCAGACGAGCCGGGACAGGGGGCACCTACGAGCAGTACTTC
NA	TRBV9	TRBJ1-2	NA	CASSPHIGGGSGYTF	TGTGCCAGCAGCCCTCACATCGGGGGTGGCTCTGGCTACACCTTC
TRBD1	TRBV24-1	TRBJ1-4	NA	CATSDPGTGDEKLFF	TGTGCCACCAGTGACCCCGGGACAGGGGATGAAAAACTGTTTTTT
NA	TRBV6-2/TRBV6-3	TRBJ1-2	NA	CASSYSDGYTF	TGTGCCAGCAGTTACTCGGACGGCTACACCTTC
TRBD1	TRBV24-1	TRBJ2-1	once	CATSDPQQGNEQFF	TGTGCCACCAGTGATCCTCAACAGGGGAATGAGCAGTTCTTC
NA	TRBV11-1	TRBJ1-4	NA	CASSPRDMGYEKLFF	TGTGCCAGCAGCCCCCGGGACATGGGCTATGAAAAACTGTTTTTT
NA	TRBV12-3/TRBV12-4	TRBJ1-5	NA	CASSLVFSQPQHF	TGTGCCAGCAGTTTAGTTTTTTCTCAGCCCCAGCATTTT
TRBD2	TRBV7-9	TRBJ2-1	NA	CASSLREEYNEQFF	TGTGCCAGCAGCTTGCGGGAGGAGTACAATGAGCAGTTCTTC
TRBD2	TRBV6-5	TRBJ2-7	once	CASSSGTSGSYEQYF	TGTGCCAGCAGTTCCGGGACTAGCGGATCCTACGAGCAGTACTTC
NA	TRBV30	TRBJ1-5	NA	CAWSATVFQPQHF	TGTGCCTGGAGTGCCACAGTTTTTCAGCCCCAGCATTTT
NA	TRBV6-5	TRBJ1-2	NA	CASSYPGQGYTF	TGTGCCAGCAGTTACCCCGGACAGGGCTACACCTTC
NA	TRBV9	TRBJ1-2	once	CASSVVAGYGYTF	TGTGCCAGCAGCGTAGTGGCAGGGTATGGCTACACCTTC
NA	TRBV2	TRBJ1-3	NA	CASSEKGWSFGNTIYF	TGTGCCAGCAGTGAAAAGGGATGGAGTTTTGGAAACACCATATATTTT
TRBD1	TRBV19	TRBJ1-4	NA	CASSISTGTEKLFF	TGTGCCAGTAGTATTTCGACAGGGACCGAAAAACTGTTTTTT
NA	TRBV6-2/TRBV6-3	TRBJ1-5	once	CASSLAVHQPQHF	TGTGCCAGCAGCCTCGCTGTGCACCAGCCCCAGCATTTT
NA	TRBV21-1	TRBJ1-6	once	CASSKAWGPWNSPLHF	TGTGCCAGCAGCAAAGCGTGGGGGCCCTGGAATTCACCCCTCCACTTT
NA	TRBV28	TRBJ2-3	NA	CASSLGQGIDTQYF	TGTGCCAGCAGTTTGGGGCAGGGGATAGATACGCAGTATTTT
NA	TRBV28	TRBJ2-7	once	CASSTSGEQYF	TGTGCCAGCAGTACCTCTGGGGAGCAGTACTTC